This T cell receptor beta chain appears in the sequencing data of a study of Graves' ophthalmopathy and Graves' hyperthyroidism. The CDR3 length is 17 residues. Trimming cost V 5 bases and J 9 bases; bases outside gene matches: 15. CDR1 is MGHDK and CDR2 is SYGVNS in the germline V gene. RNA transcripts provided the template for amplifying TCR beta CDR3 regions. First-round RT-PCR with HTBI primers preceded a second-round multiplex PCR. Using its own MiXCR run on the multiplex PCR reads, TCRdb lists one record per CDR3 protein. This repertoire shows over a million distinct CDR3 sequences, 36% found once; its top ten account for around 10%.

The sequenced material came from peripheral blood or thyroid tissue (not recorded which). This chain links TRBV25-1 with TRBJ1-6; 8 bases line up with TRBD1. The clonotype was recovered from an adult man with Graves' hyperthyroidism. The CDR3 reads CASSLTRQGYFGSPLHF. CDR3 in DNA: TGTGCCAGCAGTCTTACGCGACAGGGGTACTTCGGTTCACCCCTCCACTTT.